The 9 T cell receptor beta chains presented below share a single source sample, sequenced in a study of CD8 T cells in ankylosing spondylitis. Study-wide results and caveats: There was a TCR beta motif, made of eight highly homologous variants, that appeared characteristic of ankylosing spondylitis blood.

These receptors lack a known antigen. TCRdb reprocessed the 5' RACE reads with MiXCR, giving one entry per CDR3 protein. Found here are 700,000 to 1,000,000 distinct CDR3 sequences, approximately 10% of them singletons; the top ten hold about 0.5%. The sample taken for sequencing was blood, either unsorted or a sorted T cell fraction (not recorded which). The receptors originated from a male donor with ankylosing spondylitis.

This clonotype was counted between two and nine times. The chain employs TRBV19 and TRBJ1-1, with D possibly matching TRBD1 (6 bases). The germline V gene encodes CDR1 LNHDA and CDR2 SQIVND (reference sequence). The V end was cut by 6 bases, the J end by 0 bases, with 14 bases between. CDR3 length equals 15 residues. DNA of the CDR3: TGTGCCAGTAGGCCACAGGGTCCCCTGAACACTGAAGCTTTCTTT. Protein product: CASRPQGPLNTEAFF.

This clonotype was observed at least ten times. V and J are TRBV4-2 and TRBJ2-5, with 12 bases fitting TRBD2. From germline, CDR1 is LGHNA and CDR2 YNFKEQ. V trimming: 4 bases; J trimming: 1 base; junction bases outside the gene matches: 4. CDR3 length equals 16 residues. The CDR3 reads CASSPRTSGTQETQYF. CDR3 in DNA: TGTGCCAGCAGCCCGAGGACTAGCGGGACCCAAGAGACCCAGTACTTC.

This clonotype was seen many times. The J gene is TRBJ2-1, the V gene TRBV29-1; 12 bases map to TRBD2. The CDR3 consists of 18 residues. Germline V gives CDR1 SQVTM, CDR2 ANQGSEA. Trimming removed 4 bases from V and 8 bases from J; junction bases left unmatched: 18. CDR3 protein: CSVGASLMTSGSRDEQFF. The DNA of the CDR3 is TGCAGCGTTGGCGCATCCCTAATGACTAGCGGGAGTAGAGATGAGCAGTTCTTC.

The chain couples TRBV7-2 to TRBJ2-1, with TRBD2 as a possible D gene (5 bases). The CDR3 has 13 amino acids. Trimming cost V 5 bases and J 5 bases, with 10 bases left between them. Germline V gene sequence: CDR1 SGHTA, CDR2 FQGNSA. The CDR3 DNA follows: TGTGCCAGCAGCGGGAGCCTAAACAATGAGCAGTTCTTC. Amino acids: CASSGSLNNEQFF.

V usage is TRBV11-1 and J usage is TRBJ2-1; D possibly corresponds to TRBD2 (5 bases). The CDR3 is 14 residues long. The V gene lost 5 bases and the J gene lost 4 bases, with 12 bases spanning the gap. The germline CDR1 and CDR2 sequences are SGHAT and FQDESV (reference sequence). CDR3 DNA: TGTGCCAGCAGCGAGGACTCCCTATACAATGAGCAGTTCTTC. This sequence encodes CASSEDSLYNEQFF.

This clonotype was observed a handful of times. The V and J genes are TRBV6-2 or TRBV6-3 and TRBJ2-7; D is unresolved. The V end was cut by 8 bases, the J end by 7 bases, with 15 bases between. The CDR3 covers 12 residues. Germline V gene lookup returns CDR1 MNHEY and CDR2 SVGEGT. The CDR3 bases are TGTGCCAGCCGGCAGCGTTCTAGGGAGCAGTACTTC. Protein: CASRQRSREQYF.

This clonotype has more than one count but fewer than ten. The chain couples TRBV20-1 to TRBJ2-4, with 8 positions matching TRBD2. J gave up 0 bases and V 5 bases, and 15 bases lay outside the gene matches. CDR1 is DFQATT, CDR2 SNEGSKA, per germline (reference sequence). The CDR3 covers 18 residues. CDR3 in DNA: TGCAGTGCTCAAGAACGCCTAGCGGGTTTAGTAGCCAAAAACATTCAGTACTTC. This codes for CSAQERLAGLVAKNIQYF.

This clonotype came up many times. The chain links TRBV7-3 to TRBJ1-2; no definite D call. The CDR3 consists of 14 residues. The V and J ends lost 1 base and 5 bases respectively, with 11 bases between them. The germline V gene encodes CDR1 SGHTA and CDR2 FQGTGA. This CDR3 is CASSLRADRYGYTF. The CDR3 coding sequence is TGTGCCAGCAGCTTAAGGGCAGATCGATATGGCTACACCTTC.

V and J are TRBV10-3 and TRBJ2-1; D remains ambiguous. The germline V and J ends were trimmed by 6 bases and 6 bases, with 9 bases remaining between them. Germline V lookup: CDR1 ENHRY, CDR2 SYGVKD. This CDR3 comprises 12 residues. Here the CDR3 DNA reads TGTGCCATCAGGGGGATGGGCAATGAGCAGTTCTTC. Amino acids: CAIRGMGNEQFF.